The next 17 T cell receptor beta chains were all read from a single sample in a study of a mutant IDH1 vaccine in newly diagnosed glioma. Time point indicated: week 23, last vaccination. Alongside topical imiquimod, each dose of vaccine comprised 300 ug of mutant IDH1 20-mer peptide. The antigens for these receptors are not known. Data came from immunoSEQ multiplex PCR; TCRdb stores just in-frame clones and leaves some out. The repertoire holds under 85,000 clones, with 75% to 90% as singletons. The starting material was PBMCs, obtained from a glioma patient whose treatment included an IDH1 peptide vaccine. These receptors originate from a woman in her 50s with glioma.

The V gene is TRBV11-2, the J gene TRBJ2-1; 13 nucleotides align to TRBD2. The germline V gene encodes CDR1 SGHAT and CDR2 FQNNGV. The V gene end was trimmed by 5 bases and the J gene end by 8 bases; junction bases not matched to a gene: 6. This CDR3 contains 15 residues. CDR3 residues: CASSPTSGRFHEQFF. The CDR3 DNA follows: TGTGCCAGCAGCCCGACTAGCGGGAGGTTTCATGAGCAGTTCTTC. Using reference TRBV11-2 and TRBJ2-1 for the parts outside the CDR3, the full variable domain is EAGVAQSPRYKIIEKRQSVAFWCNPISGHATLYWYQQILGQGPKLLIQFQNNGVVDDSQLPKDRFSAERLKGVDSTLKIQPAKLEDSAVYLCASSPTSGRFHEQFFGPGTRLTVL.

The chain recombines TRBV18 with TRBJ1-5, with a tentative D call TRBD1 (5 bases). The germline V gene encodes CDR1 KGHSH and CDR2 LQKENI. The CDR3 totals 14 residues. The V end was cut by 3 bases, the J end by 4 bases, with 10 bases between. The CDR3 loop reads CASSPRGQNQPQHF. For the CDR3, the DNA is TGTGCCAGCTCACCGAGGGGTCAAAATCAGCCCCAGCATTTT.

This chain uses TRBV19 with TRBJ1-2; 9 bases are shared with TRBD1. This CDR3 is built from 18 residues. V gave up 7 bases and J gave up 1 base; unmatched junction bases: 16. The germline V gene encodes CDR1 LNHDA and CDR2 SQIVND (reference sequence). This chain's CDR3 is CASTQPPGRTGVNYGYTF. The CDR3 nucleotides are TGTGCCAGTACACAACCGCCTGGACGGACAGGGGTTAACTATGGCTACACCTTC.

This clone was seen a handful of times. The V and J genes are TRBV7-6 and TRBJ1-5; TRBD1 agrees at 9 bases. Per the germline V gene, CDR1 is SGHVS and CDR2 is FNYEAQ. The CDR3 is 15 amino acids. After removal of 5 bases from V and 7 bases from J, the junction contained 9 bases not matched to a gene. The CDR3 coding sequence is TGTGCCAGCAGCCAGGGGACAGGGCGAGAGCAGCCCCAGCATTTT. It encodes CASSQGTGREQPQHF.

In its sample, this clone was seen once. CDR3 residues: CASSAQGNTGELFF. The CDR3 nucleotides read TGCGCCAGCAGCGCTCAGGGAAACACCGGGGAGCTGTTTTTT. The chain recombines TRBV5-1 with TRBJ2-2; a weak D match, TRBD1 (5 bases). The CDR3 covers 14 residues. V lost 4 bases, J lost 2 bases, and 9 bases lay in between. Germline CDR1 reads SGHRS; CDR2 reads YFSETQ.

The CDR3 nucleotides read TGTGCCAGCAGGAAGGGACAGTACACCGGGGAGCTGTTTTTT. This sequence encodes CASRKGQYTGELFF. The rearrangement uses TRBV6-5 and TRBJ2-2; 7 bases are shared with TRBD1. The CDR3 consists of 14 residues. After removal of 6 bases from V and 3 bases from J, the junction contained 4 bases not matched to a gene. Germline assignment: CDR1 MNHEY and CDR2 SVGAGI.

This chain joins TRBV6-5 and TRBJ1-1; 8 bases line up with TRBD1. This CDR3 region has 15 residues. Germline V lookup: CDR1 MNHEY, CDR2 SVGAGI. J was trimmed by 2 bases and V by 2 bases; bases with no gene match: 4. This CDR3 is CASSYRTGINTEAFF. The DNA for the CDR3 is TGTGCCAGCAGTTACCGGACAGGGATTAACACTGAAGCTTTCTTT.

The gene calls are TRBV7-8 and TRBJ2-1; 9 nucleotides agree with TRBD1. The germline CDR1 and CDR2 sequences are SGHVS and FQNEAQ. The V and J ends lost 3 bases and 4 bases, in that order; junction bases with no gene match: 1. The CDR3 contains 14 residues. The CDR3 DNA follows: TGTGCCAGCAGCTTGGACAGGGGTTACAATGAGCAGTTCTTC. This translates into CASSLDRGYNEQFF.

About this clone: The sample holds other DNA sequences that translate to the same CDR3. This chain links TRBV9 with TRBJ2-7; the match to TRBD2 covers 8 bases. J was trimmed by 1 base and V by 4 bases; bases with no gene match: 4. This CDR3 contains 14 residues. CDR1 and CDR2 (germline): SGDLS, YYNGEE. The CDR3 loop is CASSPGGGSYEQYF. The CDR3 DNA is TGTGCCAGCAGCCCCGGGGGGGGATCCTACGAGCAGTACTTC.

The J gene is TRBJ1-3, the V gene TRBV28; possible D gene TRBD1, 5 bases. Germline-derived CDR1 and CDR2 are MDHEN and SYDVKM. The CDR3 contains 15 residues. V dropped 2 bases and J dropped 3 bases, with 11 bases sitting between them. CDR3 coding DNA: TGTGCCAGCAGTTTAACGGGGGGACTTGGAAACACCATATATTTT. This translates into CASSLTGGLGNTIYF.

This clone was counted a few times. The CDR3 loop is CASTSGQPGYTF. The DNA for the CDR3 is TGTGCCAGCACCTCGGGACAGCCTGGCTACACCTTC. The chain links TRBV7-9 to TRBJ1-2; 7 bases are a match to TRBD1. V trimming: 7 bases; J trimming: 7 bases; junction bases outside the gene matches: 6. Germline values: CDR1 SEHNR, CDR2 FQNEAQ (reference sequence). This CDR3 is built from 12 residues.

The rearrangement uses TRBV2 and TRBJ1-1; tentative D call: TRBD1 (5 bases). The length of the CDR3 is 15 residues. The ends were cut back, 5 bases at V and 2 bases at J, with 15 bases in the middle. Germline V CDR1 and CDR2: SNHLY, FYNNEI. The DNA of the CDR3 is TGTGCCAGCAGTTTCGGGGGACCGCTTAACACTGAAGCTTTCTTT. This encodes CASSFGGPLNTEAFF.

This chain links TRBV11-2 with TRBJ2-3; perhaps TRBD2 as D (5 bases). V lost 8 bases and J lost 5, with 14 bases in between. In germline, CDR1 is SGHAT, CDR2 FQNNGV. The CDR3 sequence is 13 residues long. The CDR3 DNA follows: TGTGCCAGCGATAACCCGGGGAAAGATACGCAGTATTTT. Residues: CASDNPGKDTQYF.

The chain recombines TRBV6-1 with TRBJ2-6; 7 nucleotides align to TRBD1. The CDR3 has 17 amino acids. Looked up from germline, CDR1 is MNHNS and CDR2 is SASEGT. V lost 4 bases and J lost 4; bases outside the gene matches: 10. The CDR3: CASSGAADRAGANVLTF. The DNA for the CDR3 is TGTGCCAGCAGTGGGGCCGCCGACAGGGCCGGGGCCAACGTCCTGACTTTC.

The V and J genes are TRBV28 and TRBJ2-7; weak D call: TRBD2 (7 bases). The CDR3 has 13 residues. The V end was cut by 6 bases, the J end by 8 bases, with 17 bases between. Germline values: CDR1 MDHEN, CDR2 SYDVKM. The chain's CDR3 is CASSFVGGHQQYF. DNA of the CDR3: TGTGCCAGCAGCTTTGTGGGGGGGCATCAGCAGTACTTC.

This clone was picked up a small number of times. This chain joins TRBV9 and TRBJ1-1, with a possible D match to TRBD1 (5 bases). V shed 3 bases and J shed 1 base, with 19 bases lying between them. Germline CDR1 SGDLS, CDR2 YYNGEE. The CDR3 covers 17 residues. The CDR3 here is CASSAVSLQGPNTEAFF. In DNA, the CDR3 is TGTGCCAGCAGCGCCGTTTCATTGCAGGGACCGAACACTGAAGCTTTCTTT.

This chain links TRBV9 with TRBJ2-1; 7 nucleotides match TRBD2. V lost 3 bases, J lost 6 bases, and 0 bases stayed unmatched. There are 12 residues in the CDR3. CDR1 is SGDLS and CDR2 is YYNGEE in the germline V gene. The chain's CDR3 is CASSAGGNEQFF. The CDR3 nucleotides read TGTGCCAGCAGCGCGGGAGGCAATGAGCAGTTCTTC.